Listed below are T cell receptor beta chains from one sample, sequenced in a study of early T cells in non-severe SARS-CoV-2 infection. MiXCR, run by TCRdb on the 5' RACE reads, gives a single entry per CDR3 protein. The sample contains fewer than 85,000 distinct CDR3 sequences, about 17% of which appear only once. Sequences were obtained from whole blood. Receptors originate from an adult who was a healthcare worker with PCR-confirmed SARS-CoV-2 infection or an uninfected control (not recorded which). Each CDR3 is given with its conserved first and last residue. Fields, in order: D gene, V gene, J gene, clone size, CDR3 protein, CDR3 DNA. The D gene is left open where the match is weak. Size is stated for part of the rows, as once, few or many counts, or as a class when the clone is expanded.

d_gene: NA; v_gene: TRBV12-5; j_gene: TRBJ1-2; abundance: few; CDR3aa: CASGSRSNYGYTF; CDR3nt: TGTGCTAGTGGTTCCCGATCCAACTATGGCTACACCTTC
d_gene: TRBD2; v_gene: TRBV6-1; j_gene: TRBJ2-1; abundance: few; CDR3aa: CASSESGGNEQFF; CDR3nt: TGTGCCAGCAGTGAATCGGGAGGCAATGAGCAGTTCTTC
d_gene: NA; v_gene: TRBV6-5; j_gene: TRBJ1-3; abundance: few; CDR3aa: CASSYSRGSGNTIYF; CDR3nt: TGTGCCAGCAGTTACTCCAGGGGCTCTGGAAACACCATATATTTT
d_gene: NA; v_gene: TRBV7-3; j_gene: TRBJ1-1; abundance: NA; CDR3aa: CASSLTPTSEGRNTEAFF; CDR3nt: TGTGCCAGCAGCTTAACGCCTACAAGTGAGGGTAGGAACACTGAAGCTTTCTTT
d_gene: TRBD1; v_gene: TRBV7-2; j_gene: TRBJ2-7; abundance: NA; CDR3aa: CASSEGDRGRNEQYF; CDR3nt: TGTGCCAGCAGCGAGGGGGACAGGGGGCGGAACGAGCAGTACTTC
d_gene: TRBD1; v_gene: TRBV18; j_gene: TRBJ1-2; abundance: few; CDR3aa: CASSPNPRGNGYTF; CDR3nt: TGTGCCAGCTCCCCGAACCCCAGGGGGAATGGCTACACCTTC
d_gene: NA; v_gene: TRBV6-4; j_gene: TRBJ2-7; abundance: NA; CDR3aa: CASSRGTGYEQYF; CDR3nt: TGTGCCAGCAGTAGGGGTACGGGCTACGAGCAGTACTTC
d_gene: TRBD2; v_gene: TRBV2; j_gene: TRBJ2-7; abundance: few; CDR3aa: CASRDTSGTYEQYF; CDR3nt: TGTGCCAGCAGGGACACTAGCGGAACCTACGAGCAGTACTTC
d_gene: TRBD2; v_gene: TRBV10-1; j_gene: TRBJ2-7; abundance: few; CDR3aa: CASSEASGYEQYF; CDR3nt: TGCGCCAGCAGTGAGGCTAGCGGGTACGAGCAGTACTTC
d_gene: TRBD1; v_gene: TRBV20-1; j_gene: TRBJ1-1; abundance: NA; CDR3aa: CSARDGPGQGNSEAFF; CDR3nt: TGCAGTGCTAGAGATGGACCGGGACAGGGTAACTCTGAAGCTTTCTTT
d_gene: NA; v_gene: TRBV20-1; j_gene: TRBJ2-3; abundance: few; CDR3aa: CSARESATLTDTQYF; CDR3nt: TGCAGTGCTAGAGAATCCGCTACCCTCACAGATACGCAGTATTTT
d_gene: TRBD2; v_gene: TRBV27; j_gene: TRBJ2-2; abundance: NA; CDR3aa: CAIGRLAGGQRELFF; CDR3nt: TGTGCCATCGGCAGACTAGCGGGGGGTCAGAGGGAGCTGTTTTTT
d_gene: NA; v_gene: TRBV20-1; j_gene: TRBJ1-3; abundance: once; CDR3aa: CSAAGVAVGNTIYF; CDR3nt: TGCAGTGCTGCCGGGGTCGCAGTTGGAAACACCATATATTTT
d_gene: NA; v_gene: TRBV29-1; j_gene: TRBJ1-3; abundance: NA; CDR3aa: CSVESNSGNTIYF; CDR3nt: TGCAGCGTTGAAAGCAATTCTGGAAACACCATATATTTT
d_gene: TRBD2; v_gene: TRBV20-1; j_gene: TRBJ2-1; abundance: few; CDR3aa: CSAIPGLVVGEQFF; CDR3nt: TGCAGTGCTATCCCGGGACTAGTGGTCGGTGAGCAGTTCTTC
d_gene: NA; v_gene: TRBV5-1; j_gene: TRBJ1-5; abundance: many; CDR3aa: CASSRERGQPQHF; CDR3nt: TGCGCCAGCAGCCGCGAGAGGGGACAGCCCCAGCATTTT
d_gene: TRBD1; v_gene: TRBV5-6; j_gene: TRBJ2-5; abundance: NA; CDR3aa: CASSLGDRGRETQYF; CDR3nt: TGTGCCAGCAGCTTGGGGGACAGGGGGCGAGAGACCCAGTACTTC
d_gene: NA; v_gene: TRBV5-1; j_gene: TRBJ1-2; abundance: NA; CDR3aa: CASSFGPYGYTF; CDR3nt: TGCGCCAGCAGCTTCGGACCCTATGGCTACACCTTC
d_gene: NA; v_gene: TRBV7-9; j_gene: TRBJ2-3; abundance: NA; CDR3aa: CASKADTQYF; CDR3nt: TGTGCCAGCAAAGCGGATACGCAGTATTTT
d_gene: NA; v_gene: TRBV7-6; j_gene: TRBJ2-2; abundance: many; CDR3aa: CASSPLRNTGELFF; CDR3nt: TGTGCCAGCAGCCCGCTCCGGAACACCGGGGAGCTGTTTTTT
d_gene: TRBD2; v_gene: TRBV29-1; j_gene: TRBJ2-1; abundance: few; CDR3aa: CSVAGTSGISYNEQFF; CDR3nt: TGCAGCGTCGCCGGGACTAGCGGGATCTCCTACAATGAGCAGTTCTTC
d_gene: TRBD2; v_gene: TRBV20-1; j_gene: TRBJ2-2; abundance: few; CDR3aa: CSARASGRETGELFF; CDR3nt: TGCAGTGCTAGAGCCAGCGGGAGGGAGACCGGGGAGCTGTTTTTT
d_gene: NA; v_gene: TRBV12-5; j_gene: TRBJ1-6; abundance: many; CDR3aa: CASGLASWSLHF; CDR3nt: TGTGCTAGTGGTTTGGCTTCCTGGTCCCTCCACTTT
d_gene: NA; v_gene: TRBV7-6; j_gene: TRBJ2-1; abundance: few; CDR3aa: CASSLAPNDYEQFF; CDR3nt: TGTGCCAGCAGCTTAGCTCCTAACGACTATGAGCAGTTCTTC
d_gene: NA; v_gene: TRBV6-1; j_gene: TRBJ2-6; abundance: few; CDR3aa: CASSPWDGLSGANVLTF; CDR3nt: TGTGCCAGCAGCCCTTGGGACGGACTCTCTGGGGCCAACGTCCTGACTTTC
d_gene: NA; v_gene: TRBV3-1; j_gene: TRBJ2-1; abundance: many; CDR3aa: CASSQDQWPRYNEQFF; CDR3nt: TGTGCCAGCAGCCAAGATCAGTGGCCCCGGTACAATGAGCAGTTCTTC
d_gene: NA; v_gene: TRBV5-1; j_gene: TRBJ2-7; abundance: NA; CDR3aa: CASSVSPSMWAEQYF; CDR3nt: TGCGCCAGCAGCGTATCACCGAGCATGTGGGCCGAGCAGTACTTC
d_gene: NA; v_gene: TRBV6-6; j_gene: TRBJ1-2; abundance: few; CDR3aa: CASGRNYGYTF; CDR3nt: TGTGCCAGCGGCCGAAACTATGGCTACACCTTC
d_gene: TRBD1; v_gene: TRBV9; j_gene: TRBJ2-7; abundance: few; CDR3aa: CASSEGAGFYEQYF; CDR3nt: TGTGCCAGCAGCGAGGGGGCCGGATTCTACGAGCAGTACTTC
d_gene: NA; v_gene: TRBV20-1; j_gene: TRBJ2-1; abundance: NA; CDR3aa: CSARDRKGYDEQFF; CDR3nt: TGCAGTGCTAGAGATCGAAAGGGTTACGACGAGCAGTTCTTC
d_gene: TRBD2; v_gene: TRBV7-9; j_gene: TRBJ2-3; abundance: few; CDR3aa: CASSSGTSVSDTQYF; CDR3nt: TGTGCCAGCAGCTCCGGGACTAGCGTTTCAGATACGCAGTATTTT
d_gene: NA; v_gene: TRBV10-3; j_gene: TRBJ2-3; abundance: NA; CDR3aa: CAISGGPADTQYF; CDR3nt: TGTGCCATCAGTGGGGGGCCGGCAGATACGCAGTATTTT
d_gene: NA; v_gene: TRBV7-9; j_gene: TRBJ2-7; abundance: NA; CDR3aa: CASNRGTYEQYF; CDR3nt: TGTGCCAGCAATAGGGGGACCTACGAGCAGTACTTC
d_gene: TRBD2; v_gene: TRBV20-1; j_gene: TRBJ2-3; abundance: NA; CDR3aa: CSARPGLAYGADTQYF; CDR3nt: TGCAGTGCTCGACCGGGACTAGCCTACGGGGCAGATACGCAGTATTTT
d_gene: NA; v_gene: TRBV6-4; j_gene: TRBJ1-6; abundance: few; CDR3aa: CASRMAGTLNSPLHF; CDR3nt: TGTGCCAGCAGAATGGCCGGGACACTAAATTCACCCCTCCACTTT
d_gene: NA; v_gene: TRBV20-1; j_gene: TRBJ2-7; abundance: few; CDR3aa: CSARIPPRYEQYF; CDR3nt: TGCAGTGCTAGAATCCCACCCCGCTACGAGCAGTACTTC
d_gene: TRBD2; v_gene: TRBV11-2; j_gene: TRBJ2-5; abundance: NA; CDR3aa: CASSYGTKASLKETQYF; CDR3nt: TGTGCCAGCAGCTACGGGACTAAGGCATCACTTAAAGAGACCCAGTACTTC
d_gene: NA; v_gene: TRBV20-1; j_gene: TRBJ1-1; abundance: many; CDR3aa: CSAAQGSTEAFF; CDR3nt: TGCAGTGCCGCACAGGGAAGCACTGAAGCTTTCTTT
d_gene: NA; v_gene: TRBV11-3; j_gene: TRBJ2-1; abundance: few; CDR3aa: CASSLHGTLNEQFF; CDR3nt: TGTGCCAGCAGCTTACACGGGACTTTGAATGAGCAGTTCTTC
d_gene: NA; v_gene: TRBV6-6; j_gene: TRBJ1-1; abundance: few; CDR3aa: CASSYQWGVAATEAFF; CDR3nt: TGTGCCAGCAGTTATCAGTGGGGAGTCGCGGCCACTGAAGCTTTCTTT
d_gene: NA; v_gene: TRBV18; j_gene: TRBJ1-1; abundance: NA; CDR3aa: CAGSPPQTGRPEAFF; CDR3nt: TGTGCCGGCTCACCACCGCAGACAGGACGGCCTGAAGCTTTCTTT
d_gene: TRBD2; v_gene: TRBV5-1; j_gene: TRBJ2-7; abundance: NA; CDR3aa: CASRGTSGIYEQYF; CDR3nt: TGCGCCAGCCGAGGGACTAGCGGGATATACGAGCAGTACTTC
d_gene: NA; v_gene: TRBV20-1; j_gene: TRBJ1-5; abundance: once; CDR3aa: CSAGKRRVGLSNQPQHF; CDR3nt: TGCAGTGCTGGCAAGAGGAGGGTCGGGTTAAGCAATCAGCCCCAGCATTTT
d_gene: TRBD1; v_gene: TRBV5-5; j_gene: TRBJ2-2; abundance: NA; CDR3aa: CASSLGQGTGELFF; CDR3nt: TGTGCCAGCAGCTTGGGACAGGGCACCGGGGAGCTGTTTTTT
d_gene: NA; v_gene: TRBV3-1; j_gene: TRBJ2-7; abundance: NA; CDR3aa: CASSHTSPYEQYF; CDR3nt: TGTGCCAGCAGCCATACTTCTCCCTACGAGCAGTACTTC
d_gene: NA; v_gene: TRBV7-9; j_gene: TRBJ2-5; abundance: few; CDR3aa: CASRGTGSQETQYF; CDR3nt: TGTGCCAGCAGGGGAACAGGGAGCCAAGAGACCCAGTACTTC
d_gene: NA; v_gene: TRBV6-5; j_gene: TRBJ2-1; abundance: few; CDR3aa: CATLKSSEQFF; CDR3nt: TGTGCCACCCTAAAATCCTCTGAGCAGTTCTTC